Each of the 23 T cell receptor beta chains below was sequenced from the same sample in a study of T cell responses to AZD1222 COVID-19 vaccine. Method: immunoSEQ multiplex PCR; TCRdb's copy keeps in-frame clones and lacks some. The sample lists about 140,000 clones, about 88% occurring once. Sequencing used peripheral blood, obtained 28 days after the second AZD1222 dose. The source is an adult who received the AZD1222 COVID-19 vaccine.

The V and J genes are TRBV6-5 and TRBJ1-1; no definite D call. The CDR3 covers 12 residues. V gave up 8 bases and J gave up 10 bases, with 17 bases separating them. Germline V gene sequence: CDR1 MNHEY, CDR2 SVGAGI. The chain's CDR3 is CASHSDGVGAFF. Written as DNA, the CDR3 is TGTGCCAGCCACAGCGATGGCGTTGGAGCTTTCTTT.

This chain uses TRBV6-5 with TRBJ1-2; maybe TRBD1 (5 bases). The CDR3 loop spans 11 amino acids. V dropped 6 bases and J dropped 8 bases, with 10 bases sitting between them. The germline V gene encodes CDR1 MNHEY and CDR2 SVGAGI. CDR3 bases: TGTGCCAGCAGGAAAACAGGAGGCTACACCTTC. It encodes CASRKTGGYTF.

The chain recombines TRBV5-6 with TRBJ2-7; 8 nucleotides align to TRBD2. Germline values: CDR1 SGHDT, CDR2 YYEEEE. The CDR3 runs to 16 residues. J gave up 3 bases and V 4 bases, and 12 bases lay outside the gene matches. CDR3 nucleotide sequence: TGTGCCAGCAGCAGGGGACTAAGCGGGAGTATCTACGAGCAGTACTTC. This codes for CASSRGLSGSIYEQYF.

This chain links TRBV19 with TRBJ2-1; 11 bases are shared with TRBD2. The germline CDR1 and CDR2 sequences are LNHDA and SQIVND (reference sequence). The CDR3 contains 17 residues. J lost 4 bases, V lost 6 bases, and 11 bases had no gene match. The CDR3 spells CASSTPGLAASYNEQFF. The CDR3 nucleotides read TGTGCCAGTAGCACTCCGGGACTAGCGGCGTCTTACAATGAGCAGTTCTTC.

The chain is built from TRBV7-3 and TRBJ2-1, with TRBD2 identical over 10 bases. Trimming took 1 base from V and 8 from J; bases not matched to a gene: 11. The germline CDR1 and CDR2 sequences are SGHTA and FQGTGA. The CDR3 has 17 amino acids. CDR3 sequence (DNA): TGTGCCAGCAGCTTAAACCCCCCGCAGCGGGGGGGCGATGAGCAGTTCTTC. This codes for CASSLNPPQRGGDEQFF. The whole variable domain, filled in from reference TRBV7-3 and TRBJ2-1, reads GAGVSQTPSNKVTEKGKYVELRCDPISGHTALYWYRQSLGQGPEFLIYFQGTGAADDSGLPNDRFFAVRPEGSVSTLKIQRTERGDSAVYLCASSLNPPQRGGDEQFFGPGTRLTVL.

V is TRBV19 and J is TRBJ1-3; 8 nucleotides match TRBD1. CDR1 is LNHDA and CDR2 is SQIVND in the germline V gene (reference sequence). CDR3 length: 16 residues. The trim removed 9 bases at V and 2 bases at J, leaving 12 bases unmatched. CDR3 in DNA: TGTGCCAGCAGCGGGGAAGGACAGGGAGCTGGAAACACCATATATTTT. It is translated as CASSGEGQGAGNTIYF.

The CDR3 loop is CASSFVGLGANVLTF. CDR3 nucleotides: TGTGCCAGCAGCTTTGTGGGGCTTGGGGCCAACGTCCTGACTTTC. J is TRBJ2-6 and V is TRBV11-2, with D tentatively TRBD1 (5 bases). Germline lookup yields CDR1 SGHAT and CDR2 FQNNGV. This CDR3 is 15 amino acids long. The V and J ends lost 3 bases and 3 bases respectively, with 9 bases between them.

This rearrangement joins TRBV7-9 to TRBJ1-2; TRBD1 might be the D (6 bases). Trimming shortened V by 3 bases and J by 4 bases, and 12 bases separated the two germline ends. Germline assignment: CDR1 SEHNR and CDR2 FQNEAQ (reference sequence). The CDR3 covers 14 residues. The CDR3 sequence: CASSLDRGVYGYTF. The CDR3 bases are TGTGCCAGCAGCTTGGACAGAGGGGTCTATGGCTACACCTTC. Together with reference TRBV7-9 and TRBJ1-2, the CDR3 gives the full variable domain: DTGVSQNPRHKITKRGQNVTFRCDPISEHNRLYWYRQTLGQGPEFLTYFQNEAQLEKSRLLSDRFSAERPKGSFSTLEIQRTEQGDSAMYLCASSLDRGVYGYTFGSGTRLTVV.

This clone turned up a few times. This chain joins TRBV27 and TRBJ2-2; no clear D gene. Trimming pared 3 bases from V and 4 bases from J, leaving 6 bases between. The CDR3 covers 13 residues. The germline V gene encodes CDR1 MNHEY and CDR2 SMNVEV (reference sequence). Here the CDR3 DNA reads TGTGCCAGCAGTTTCACTTTCACCGGGGAGCTGTTTTTT. It codes for CASSFTFTGELFF.

CDR3 residues: CASSLGSLAHNEQFF. The DNA of the CDR3 is TGTGCCAGCAGCTTGGGATCGCTAGCACACAATGAGCAGTTCTTC. The V gene is TRBV5-4, the J gene TRBJ2-1; maybe TRBD2 (5 bases). V dropped 0 bases and J dropped 5 bases, with 12 bases sitting between them. The CDR3 totals 15 residues. Germline values: CDR1 SGHNT, CDR2 YYREEE (reference sequence). Full variable domain (missing parts from reference TRBV5-4 and TRBJ2-1): ETGVTQSPTHLIKTRGQQVTLRCSSQSGHNTVSWYQQALGQGPQFIFQYYREEENGRGNFPPRFSGLQFPNYSSELNVNALELDDSALYLCASSLGSLAHNEQFFGPGTRLTVL.

CDR3 sequence (DNA): TGTGCCAGCCAGGGACAGGGCATTTATGGCTACACCTTC. Encoded protein: CASQGQGIYGYTF. The chain couples TRBV5-4 to TRBJ1-2, with 9 bases lining up with TRBD1. The CDR3 covers 13 residues. Germline V gives CDR1 SGHNT, CDR2 YYREEE (reference sequence). Trimming at V came to 7 bases and at J to 5 bases, leaving 6 bases not matched to a gene.

The genes are TRBV10-3 and TRBJ2-1; D unresolved. Trimming pared 1 base from V and 6 bases from J, leaving 10 bases between. CDR1 and CDR2 from the germline V gene are ENHRY and SYGVKD. CDR3 length equals 14 residues. This CDR3 reads CAISEYEATNEQFF. CDR3 sequence (DNA): TGTGCCATCAGTGAGTATGAAGCCACCAATGAGCAGTTCTTC.

CDR3 amino acids: CASSLWGNEQFF. The DNA of the CDR3 is TGTGCCAGCAGTTTATGGGGGAATGAGCAGTTCTTC. The V gene is TRBV28, the J gene TRBJ2-1; D is unresolved. V was shortened by 0 bases and J by 7 bases, with 4 bases between the two germline ends. The CDR3 extends over 12 amino acids. The germline gives CDR1 MDHEN, CDR2 SYDVKM.

The CDR3 loop is CSVGDQVAGELFF. DNA for the CDR3: TGCAGCGTGGGAGACCAGGTGGCCGGGGAGCTGTTTTTT. The rearrangement joins TRBV29-1 to TRBJ2-2; tentative D call: TRBD2 (5 bases). CDR1 is SQVTM and CDR2 is ANQGSEA in the germline V gene. The V and J ends lost 6 bases and 6 bases respectively, with 14 bases between them. The CDR3 is 13 residues long.

The chain carries TRBV12-5 and TRBJ1-6, with D uncertain. The CDR3 loop spans 16 amino acids. CDR1 and CDR2 (germline): LGHNT, FRNRAP. V was shortened by 6 bases and J by 3 bases, with 15 bases between the two germline ends. CDR3: CASGQKDGLYNSPLHF. The CDR3 DNA is TGTGCTAGTGGCCAAAAAGACGGACTCTATAATTCACCCCTCCACTTT. Full variable domain (outside the CDR3, taken from reference TRBV12-5 and TRBJ1-6): DARVTQTPRHKVTEMGQEVTMRCQPILGHNTVFWYRQTMMQGLELLAYFRNRAPLDDSGMPKDRFSAEMPDATLATLKIQPSEPRDSAVYFCASGQKDGLYNSPLHFGNGTRLTVT.

The chain is built from TRBV19 and TRBJ1-3; 7 nucleotides agree with TRBD1. Per germline, CDR1 LNHDA and CDR2 SQIVND (reference sequence). Unmatched junction bases numbered 18, after V lost 4 bases and J lost 9 bases. CDR3 length equals 17 residues. CDR3 DNA sequence: TGTGCCAGTAGTAGGGGCGGAGGAGGAGGGGGCTCGAGCACCATATATTTT. Protein sequence: CASSRGGGGGGSSTIYF.

Here the CDR3 reads CASSPTGFQETQYF. The CDR3 region has the DNA TGTGCCAGCAGCCCGACGGGGTTCCAAGAGACCCAGTACTTC. The chain combines TRBV4-2 with TRBJ2-5, with D possibly TRBD2 on 5 matching bases. Germline V gene lookup returns CDR1 LGHNA and CDR2 YNFKEQ. This CDR3 spans 14 amino acids. V was pared by 4 bases and J by 1 base, with 10 bases between.

CDR3 DNA sequence: TGCGCCAGCAGCTTCACCACAGCCTACGAGCAGTACTTC. Protein sequence: CASSFTTAYEQYF. The chain links TRBV5-1 to TRBJ2-7; D gene unclear. The CDR3 is made up of 13 amino acids. Trimming shortened V by 2 bases and J by 2 bases, and 8 bases separated the two germline ends. Germline loops: CDR1 SGHRS, CDR2 YFSETQ.

The genes are TRBV5-6 and TRBJ2-1, with 8 bases aligning to TRBD2. The germline gives CDR1 SGHDT, CDR2 YYEEEE. CDR3 length equals 16 residues. V dropped 4 bases and J dropped 9; count of bases not matched to a gene: 15. This CDR3 is CASSLLKGLGQTEQFF. The CDR3 bases are TGTGCCAGCAGCCTATTGAAGGGACTAGGACAAACTGAGCAGTTCTTC.

The rearrangement joins TRBV18 to TRBJ1-5; D is unresolved. Per the germline V gene, CDR1 is KGHSH and CDR2 is LQKENI. With 2 bases removed from V and 4 bases from J, the gap between germline ends came to 9 bases. This CDR3 spans 14 amino acids. The CDR3 nucleotides read TGTGCCAGCTCACCATCCCCCCAGAATCAGCCCCAGCATTTT. Protein: CASSPSPQNQPQHF.

The V call is TRBV18, the J call TRBJ1-2; TRBD1 aligns across 8 bases. This CDR3 spans 13 amino acids. Trimming removed 6 bases from V and 4 bases from J; junction bases left unmatched: 4. In germline, CDR1 is KGHSH, CDR2 LQKENI. CDR3 residues: CASSDRGGYGYTF. In DNA, the CDR3 is TGTGCCAGCTCCGACAGGGGAGGCTATGGCTACACCTTC.

The rearrangement links TRBV5-1 to TRBJ1-1; no reliable D call. Germline loops: CDR1 SGHRS, CDR2 YFSETQ. The CDR3 consists of 13 residues. V was clipped by 4 bases and J by 4 bases, with 11 bases between them. CDR3 bases: TGCGCCAGCAGCCCGGATGGGGTCACTGAAGCTTTCTTT. This translates into CASSPDGVTEAFF. Together with reference TRBV5-1 and TRBJ1-1, the CDR3 gives the full variable domain: KAGVTQTPRYLIKTRGQQVTLSCSPISGHRSVSWYQQTPGQGLQFLFEYFSETQRNKGNFPGRFSGRQFSNSRSEMNVSTLELGDSALYLCASSPDGVTEAFFGQGTRLTVV.

The rearrangement joins TRBV7-2 to TRBJ1-2; no firm D call. V was clipped by 1 base and J by 5 bases, with 11 bases between them. Germline CDR1 SGHTA, CDR2 FQGNSA. The CDR3 is made up of 14 amino acids. The CDR3 nucleotides read TGTGCCAGCAGCTTAGAGGGCGGGGAGTATGGCTACACCTTC. Protein sequence: CASSLEGGEYGYTF.